This T cell receptor beta chain originates from a study of OX40 agonist ivuxolimab in advanced cancers. Study context: Enrollees could have had prior anti-PD-1, anti-PD-L1 or anti-CTLA-4 therapy, which around 43% had received.

On this clone: The antigen remains undetermined.

The data were produced by immunoSEQ multiplex PCR, yet TCRdb's version contains in-frame clones alone and is incomplete. Among about 43,000 clones, around 85% were seen once, and the ten largest hold 30% to 35%. V was trimmed by 1 base and J by 0 bases, leaving 10 bases between them. This CDR3 spans 15 amino acids. CDR1 is SGHNT, CDR2 YYREEE, per germline (reference sequence). Regarding the study as a whole: Normalized expansion of T-cell clones was also low for some nonresponders. CD8+ T cells (on average) carried more expanded clones than CD4+ T cells.

This receptor was obtained from an adult with an advanced solid tumor such as melanoma, head and neck, liver or kidney cancer. The chain has TRBV5-4 and TRBJ1-1; no reliable D call. The specimen comprised CD4+ or CD8+ T cells sorted from blood, sampled in a trial of the OX40 agonist ivuxolimab. The CDR3 DNA follows: TGTGCCAGCAGCTTGTTCGATCGGGTGAACACTGAAGCTTTCTTT. It translates to CASSLFDRVNTEAFF.